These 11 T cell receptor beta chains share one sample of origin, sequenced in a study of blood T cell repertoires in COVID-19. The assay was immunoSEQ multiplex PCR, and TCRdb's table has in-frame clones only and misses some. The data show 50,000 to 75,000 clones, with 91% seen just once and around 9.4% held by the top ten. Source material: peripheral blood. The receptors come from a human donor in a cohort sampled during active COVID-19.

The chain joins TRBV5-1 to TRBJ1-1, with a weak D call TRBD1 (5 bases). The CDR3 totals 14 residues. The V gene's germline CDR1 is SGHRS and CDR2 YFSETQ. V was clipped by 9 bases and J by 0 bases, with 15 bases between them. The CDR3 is CATSVRGMNTEAFF. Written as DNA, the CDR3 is TGCGCCACTTCCGTGCGGGGGATGAACACTGAAGCTTTCTTT.

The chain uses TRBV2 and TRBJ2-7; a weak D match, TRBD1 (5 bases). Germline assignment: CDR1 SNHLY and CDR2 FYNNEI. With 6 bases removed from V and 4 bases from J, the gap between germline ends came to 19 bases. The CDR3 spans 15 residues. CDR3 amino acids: CASSPQGRLAYEQYF. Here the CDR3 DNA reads TGTGCCAGCAGCCCGCAGGGAAGGTTAGCTTACGAGCAGTACTTC.

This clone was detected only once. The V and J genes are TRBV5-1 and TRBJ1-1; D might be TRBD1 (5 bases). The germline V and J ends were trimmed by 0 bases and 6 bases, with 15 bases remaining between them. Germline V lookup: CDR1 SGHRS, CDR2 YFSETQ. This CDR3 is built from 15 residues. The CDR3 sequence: CASSLAPTGLAEAFF. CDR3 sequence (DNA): TGCGCCAGCAGCTTGGCCCCCACAGGTTTGGCTGAAGCTTTCTTT.

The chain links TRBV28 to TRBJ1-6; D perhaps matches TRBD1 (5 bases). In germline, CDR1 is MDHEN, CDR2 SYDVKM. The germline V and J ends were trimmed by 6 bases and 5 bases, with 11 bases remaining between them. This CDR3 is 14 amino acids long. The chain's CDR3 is CASSQGRDNSPLHF. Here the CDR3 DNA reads TGTGCCAGCAGCCAGGGTAGGGATAATTCACCCCTCCACTTT.

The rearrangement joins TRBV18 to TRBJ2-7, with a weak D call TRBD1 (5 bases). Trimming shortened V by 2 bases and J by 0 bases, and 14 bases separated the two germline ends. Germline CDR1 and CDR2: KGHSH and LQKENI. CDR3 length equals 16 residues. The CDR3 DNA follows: TGTGCCAGCTCACCATTAGGGGCGACGAGCTCCTACGAGCAGTACTTC. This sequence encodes CASSPLGATSSYEQYF.

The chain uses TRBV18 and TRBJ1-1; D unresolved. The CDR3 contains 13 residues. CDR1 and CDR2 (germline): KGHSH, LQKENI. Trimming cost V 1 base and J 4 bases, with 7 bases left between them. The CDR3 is CASSPQAGTEAFF. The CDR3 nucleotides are TGTGCCAGCTCACCACAGGCAGGCACTGAAGCTTTCTTT.

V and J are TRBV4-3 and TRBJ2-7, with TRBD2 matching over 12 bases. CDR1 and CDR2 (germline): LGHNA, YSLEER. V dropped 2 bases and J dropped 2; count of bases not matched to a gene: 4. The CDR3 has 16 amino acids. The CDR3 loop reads CASSQSSSGGAYEQYF. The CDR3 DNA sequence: TGCGCCAGCAGCCAAAGCTCTAGCGGGGGGGCCTACGAGCAGTACTTC.

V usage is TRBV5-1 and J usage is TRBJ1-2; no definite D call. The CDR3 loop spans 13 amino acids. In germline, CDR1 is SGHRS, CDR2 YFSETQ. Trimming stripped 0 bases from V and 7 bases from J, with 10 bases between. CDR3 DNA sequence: TGCGCCAGCAGCTTGGAAGTCCCGGGTGGCTACACCTTC. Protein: CASSLEVPGGYTF.

This chain's CDR3 is CASSIPPYREKLFF. The CDR3 DNA reads TGTGCCAGTAGTATTCCACCTTACAGAGAAAAACTGTTTTTT. V usage is TRBV19 and J usage is TRBJ1-4; D remains unclear. CDR1 and CDR2 from the germline V gene are LNHDA and SQIVND (reference sequence). The V end was cut by 3 bases, the J end by 8 bases, with 13 bases between. The CDR3 runs 14 residues.

CDR3 region: CASSLGLPDTQYF. CDR3 bases: TGTGCCAGCAGCTTGGGCCTTCCAGATACGCAGTATTTT. The V and J genes are TRBV7-3 and TRBJ2-3; D remains ambiguous. The CDR3 has 13 amino acids. Trimming removed 3 bases from V and 4 bases from J, with 8 bases in between. CDR1 and CDR2 from the germline V gene are SGHTA and FQGTGA.

The chain's CDR3 is CASSQGLAGGKGTQYF. The CDR3 coding sequence is TGTGCCAGCAGCCAAGGGTTAGCGGGGGGCAAGGGGACCCAGTACTTC. The J gene is TRBJ2-5, the V gene TRBV3-1 (or the pseudogene TRBV3-2); 10 bases line up with TRBD2. The germline gives CDR1 LGHDT, CDR2 YNNKEL (reference sequence). J was trimmed by 7 bases and V by 1 base; bases with no gene match: 9. CDR3 length: 16 residues.